A single sample gave rise to the 25 T cell receptor beta chains below, sequenced in a study of T cell responses to AZD1222 COVID-19 vaccine. Generated by immunoSEQ multiplex PCR, the TCRdb table keeps only in-frame clones and is missing some. This sample yields about 120,000 clones, of which approximately 91% are seen a single time; approximately 2.4% belongs to the top ten. Sequencing was performed on peripheral blood, taken on day 0 of AZD1222 vaccination. These TCRs come from an adult in good health.

This chain connects TRBV10-3 to TRBJ1-3; D is ambiguous. This CDR3 has 15 residues. Germline V gene sequence: CDR1 ENHRY, CDR2 SYGVKD. Trimming shortened V by 2 bases and J by 2 bases, and 10 bases separated the two germline ends. The CDR3 sequence is CAISEVSAPGNTIYF. As DNA, the CDR3 is TGTGCCATCAGTGAGGTGTCGGCTCCTGGAAACACCATATATTTT.

The chain joins TRBV24-1 to TRBJ2-3, with 7 bases lining up with TRBD1. The junction had 0 bases not matched to a gene; V was cut back by 0 bases and J by 4 bases. Germline V CDR1 and CDR2: KGHDR, SFDVKD. CDR3 length: 14 amino acids. This CDR3 is CATSDLRGPDTQYF. The CDR3 nucleotides read TGTGCCACCAGTGATTTGAGGGGGCCAGATACGCAGTATTTT.

The chain joins TRBV2 to TRBJ1-5; 7 nucleotides line up with TRBD1. The V and J ends lost 2 bases and 7 bases, in that order; junction bases with no gene match: 8. Germline CDR1 SNHLY, CDR2 FYNNEI. The CDR3 consists of 15 residues. The CDR3 coding sequence is TGTGCCAGCAGTGAATCAAGACAGGGTGGCCAGCCCCAGCATTTT. It is translated as CASSESRQGGQPQHF. Full variable domain (outside the CDR3, taken from reference TRBV2 and TRBJ1-5): EPEVTQTPSHQVTQMGQEVILRCVPISNHLYFYWYRQILGQKVEFLVSFYNNEISEKSEIFDDQFSVERPDGSNFTLKIRSTKLEDSAMYFCASSESRQGGQPQHFGDGTRLSIL.

V usage is TRBV29-1 and J usage is TRBJ1-5; 9 bases match TRBD1. J gave up 6 bases and V 4 bases, and 10 bases lay outside the gene matches. Per germline, CDR1 SQVTM and CDR2 ANQGSEA. The CDR3 extends over 15 amino acids. In DNA, the CDR3 is TGCAGCGTTGCCGAAGGACAGGGGCCGGGTCAGCCCCAGCATTTT. It specifies CSVAEGQGPGQPQHF.

The V gene is TRBV5-1, the J gene TRBJ2-1, with a possible D match to TRBD2 (6 bases). Germline V gene data show CDR1 as SGHRS and CDR2 as YFSETQ. The CDR3 runs 17 residues. Trimming took off 5 bases at V and 0 bases at J, with 18 bases between the two ends. Here the CDR3 reads CASRKQGGLSSYNEQFF. For the CDR3, the DNA is TGCGCCAGCAGAAAGCAGGGAGGCCTCAGCTCCTACAATGAGCAGTTCTTC.

The V call is TRBV9, the J call TRBJ1-5; the match to TRBD1 covers 7 bases. The CDR3 contains 14 residues. V was clipped by 3 bases and J by 2 bases; unmatched bases: 2. Germline V gives CDR1 SGDLS, CDR2 YYNGEE. The CDR3 is CASSAQGGNQPQHF. CDR3 nucleotide sequence: TGTGCCAGCAGCGCCCAGGGGGGCAATCAGCCCCAGCATTTT.

V gene TRBV28 combines with J gene TRBJ1-2; no definite D call. Germline CDR1 is MDHEN and CDR2 is SYDVKM. The CDR3 contains 11 residues. Trimming stripped 8 bases from V and 4 bases from J, with 8 bases between. The CDR3 bases are TGTGCCAGCGGGGTTTTCTATGGCTACACCTTC. It translates to CASGVFYGYTF.

The rearrangement links TRBV29-1 to TRBJ2-7; 11 bases are shared with TRBD1. The ends lost 3 bases at V and 3 bases at J; junction bases unmatched: 1. This CDR3 region has 13 residues. The V gene's germline CDR1 is SQVTM and CDR2 ANQGSEA. This CDR3 is CSVEGQGGYEQYF. Here the CDR3 DNA reads TGCAGCGTTGAGGGACAGGGGGGCTACGAGCAGTACTTC.

This sequence joins TRBV28 and TRBJ2-5; weak D call: TRBD2 (5 bases). The CDR3 runs to 14 residues. Germline CDR1 is MDHEN and CDR2 is SYDVKM. V was clipped by 2 bases and J by 1 base, with 8 bases between them. The CDR3 nucleotides read TGTGCCAGCAGTTTAGCGGGTCGCCAAGAGACCCAGTACTTC. Residues: CASSLAGRQETQYF.

The V call is TRBV3-1 (or the pseudogene TRBV3-2), the J call TRBJ2-7; no clear D. This CDR3 is 14 amino acids long. V lost 0 bases, J lost 2 bases, and 8 bases lay in between. In germline, CDR1 is LGHDT, CDR2 YNNKEL (reference sequence). The CDR3 nucleotides are TGTGCCAGCAGCCAAGATAAGGGCGCCTACGAGCAGTACTTC. Amino acid sequence: CASSQDKGAYEQYF.

J is TRBJ2-6 and V is TRBV12-1; TRBD2, the D gene given by the table, was not confirmed from the DNA. TRBV12-1 is an annotated pseudogene. The CDR3 is made up of 17 amino acids. DNA for the CDR3: TGTGCCAGCAGCTTAAAGCGGGAGAGGTCTGGGGCCAACGTCCTGACTTTC. Its protein is CASSLKRERSGANVLTF.

The chain has TRBV6-1 and TRBJ1-1; 7 positions match TRBD1. The CDR3 is 16 amino acids. Trimming took 2 bases from V and 5 from J; bases not matched to a gene: 11. Germline V gene lookup returns CDR1 MNHNS and CDR2 SASEGT. The CDR3, as DNA: TGTGCCAGCAGTGAATACAGGGGACCCGTTGGAACTGAAGCTTTCTTT. This gives the protein CASSEYRGPVGTEAFF.

This clone appeared a single time. The rearrangement uses TRBV18 and TRBJ2-1; 9 bases fit TRBD2. V lost 0 bases to trimming and J lost 4 bases; unmatched junction nucleotides: 4. The CDR3 loop spans 16 amino acids. The germline gives CDR1 KGHSH, CDR2 LQKENI. The CDR3 loop is CASSPPRLADYNEQFF. The CDR3 DNA is TGTGCCAGCTCACCACCGCGACTAGCGGATTACAATGAGCAGTTCTTC.

The rearrangement joins TRBV7-2 to TRBJ2-7; 16 bases align to TRBD2. In germline, CDR1 is SGHTA, CDR2 FQGNSA. This CDR3 region has 15 residues. The trim removed 6 bases at V and 7 bases at J, leaving 6 bases unmatched. CDR3 region: CASSLGLAGGREQYF. The CDR3 DNA is TGTGCCAGCAGTTTGGGACTAGCGGGAGGGCGTGAGCAGTACTTC.

Only one count was recorded for this clone. This chain links TRBV7-8 with TRBJ1-2; weak D call: TRBD1 (5 bases). Per the germline V gene, CDR1 is SGHVS and CDR2 is FQNEAQ. V lost 5 bases to trimming and J lost 4 bases, with 11 bases between them. The CDR3 is 13 amino acids. The CDR3 sequence: CASSHDRAYGYTF. Written as DNA, the CDR3 is TGTGCCAGCAGCCACGACAGAGCCTATGGCTACACCTTC.

V usage is TRBV27 and J usage is TRBJ1-6; TRBD1 matches 7 bases. After removal of 6 bases from V and 8 bases from J, the junction contained 13 bases not matched to a gene. CDR1 and CDR2 from the germline V gene are MNHEY and SMNVEV (reference sequence). This CDR3 spans 16 amino acids. The CDR3, as DNA: TGTGCCAGCAGGTCCCCCTTCAGACAGGGAGATTCACCCCTCCACTTT. Translation: CASRSPFRQGDSPLHF.

The chain joins TRBV14 to TRBJ1-2; D possibly corresponds to TRBD1 (5 bases). This CDR3 spans 16 amino acids. The germline gives CDR1 SGHDN, CDR2 FVKESK. Trimming cost V 4 bases and J 0 bases, with 15 bases left between them. The CDR3 protein is CASSRRSGTTNYGYTF. CDR3 DNA: TGTGCCAGCAGCCGGAGGTCGGGGACCACTAACTATGGCTACACCTTC.

The V and J genes are TRBV24-1 and TRBJ2-5; 9 positions agree with TRBD1. The CDR3 contains 14 residues. In germline, CDR1 is KGHDR, CDR2 SFDVKD. Losses at the gene ends were 7 bases for V and 4 bases for J; bases not matched to a gene: 6. In nucleotides, the CDR3 is TGTGCCACCAGGGGGACAGGGAGGGGAGAGACCCAGTACTTC. This translates into CATRGTGRGETQYF.

The chain employs TRBV28 and TRBJ1-2; a weak D match, TRBD1 (5 bases). Germline lookup yields CDR1 MDHEN and CDR2 SYDVKM. V gave up 4 bases and J gave up 4 bases, with 22 bases separating them. This CDR3 spans 17 amino acids. CDR3 DNA: TGTGCCAGCAGTTCCGCCGGGGGAGGGGAGGGATTCTATGGCTACACCTTC. Protein product: CASSSAGGGEGFYGYTF.

This clone appeared once. This chain links TRBV29-1 with TRBJ2-1, with D perhaps assigned TRBD1 or TRBD2 (5 bases each). Germline CDR1 is SQVTM and CDR2 is ANQGSEA. The CDR3 loop spans 14 amino acids. Between the trimmed V and J ends, which lost 5 bases and 2 bases, there was a span of 13 bases. CDR3 amino acids: CSVLGTLPYNEQFF. The CDR3 nucleotides are TGCAGCGTTCTGGGGACCCTACCCTACAATGAGCAGTTCTTC.

The chain recombines TRBV19 with TRBJ1-5; D gene unclear. This CDR3 is 14 amino acids long. The V gene lost 5 bases and the J gene lost 7 bases, with 15 bases spanning the gap. The germline V gene has CDR1 LNHDA and CDR2 SQIVND (reference sequence). The CDR3 DNA is TGTGCCAGTAGTGTTGACACGGGGAGGCAGCCCCAGCATTTT. Translating it yields CASSVDTGRQPQHF.

The J gene is TRBJ2-5, the V gene TRBV5-1; TRBD2 matches 12 bases. The J call may be mistaken, given a closer DNA end match to TRBJ2-7. The CDR3 runs 16 residues. The V gene's germline CDR1 is SGHRS and CDR2 YFSETQ. The CDR3 region has the DNA TGCGCCAGCAGCTTGGCTCCGACTAGCGGGAGCTACGAGCAGTACTTC. As protein: CASSLAPTSGSYEQYF.

This clone appeared a single time. The chain couples TRBV10-3 to TRBJ2-7; the D call may be TRBD1 or TRBD2 (6 bases each). Germline CDR1 is ENHRY and CDR2 is SYGVKD. The length of the CDR3 is 17 residues. With 2 bases removed from V and 5 bases from J, the gap between germline ends came to 22 bases. This chain's CDR3 is CAISERGGQGGKDEQYF. CDR3 in DNA: TGTGCCATCAGTGAGAGAGGGGGGCAGGGAGGTAAGGACGAGCAGTACTTC.

This clone was detected a few times. This chain links TRBV5-1 with TRBJ1-1; weak D call: TRBD1 (5 bases). The CDR3 sequence is 14 residues long. Germline assignment: CDR1 SGHRS and CDR2 YFSETQ. V lost 4 bases to trimming and J lost 0 bases, with 10 bases between them. The CDR3 coding sequence is TGCGCCAGCAGCCCCGGGACGCTGAACACTGAAGCTTTCTTT. Its translation is CASSPGTLNTEAFF.

The chain recombines TRBV19 with TRBJ1-1; D is undetermined. The V gene lost 7 bases and the J gene lost 6 bases, with 9 bases spanning the gap. Germline-derived CDR1 and CDR2 are LNHDA and SQIVND (reference sequence). The CDR3 is 11 amino acids. For the CDR3, the DNA is TGTGCCAGTAAAGCAGTTGCTGAAGCTTTCTTT. Protein: CASKAVAEAFF.